This T cell receptor (beta chain) was sequenced in a study of T cells in Graves' hyperthyroidism and ophthalmopathy. Study-level results: Blood shared most expanded thyroid clonotypes above 0.001. Ophthalmopathy was told apart from stable hyperthyroidism by a 13 V-J model. Ophthalmopathy, which appeared later, was predicted by the model a median about 5.9 months before onset.

Worth noting for this clonotype: Its antigen remains unknown.

Amplification of TCR beta CDR3 regions used RNA as the template. A set of HTBI primers served as the primers for a first-round RT-PCR of the TCR CDR3. Each CDR3 protein gets one entry after TCRdb re-called the multiplex PCR reads with MiXCR. The sample holds roughly 600,000 distinct CDR3 sequences, about 14% seen once. V was clipped by 5 bases and J by 1 base, with 11 bases between them. The germline V gene encodes CDR1 LNHNV and CDR2 YYDKDF (reference sequence). The CDR3 is 14 residues long. V and J are TRBV15 and TRBJ1-1, with D uncertain. The sequenced material came from blood. This clonotype originated in a woman aged 50 to 60 with Graves' ophthalmopathy. Here the CDR3 reads CATSGGPKNTEAFF. CDR3 DNA: TGTGCCACCAGCGGAGGACCGAAGAACACTGAAGCTTTCTTT.